Listed below are T cell receptor beta chains from one sample, sequenced in a study of CD8 T cells in Susac syndrome. MiXCR, run by TCRdb on the immunoSEQ multiplex PCR reads, gives a single entry per CDR3 protein. Of some 130,000 distinct CDR3 sequences in the sample, approximately 79% were seen once. Sequencing was carried out using CD8+ T cells from PBMCs. Receptors were obtained from a human donor with multiple sclerosis. Each CDR3 is given without its conserved first and last residue.

cdr3_aa | j_call | v_call
ASSYTPRGTDTQY | TRBJ2-3 | TRBV6-2/TRBV6-3
ASSYSYRAWEQF | TRBJ2-1 | TRBV6-2/TRBV6-3
ASSSSHTQY | TRBJ2-3 | TRBV27
ASSSSSYRPSGAF | TRBJ1-1 | TRBV28
ASSWQVRYGYT | TRBJ1-2 | TRBV12-3/TRBV12-4
ASSQEVVGGPNQPQH | TRBJ1-5 | TRBV4-1
ASSKVDIESSYEQY | TRBJ2-7 | TRBV19
ASSHDPGVEQF | TRBJ2-1 | TRBV4-1
ATSDFGSSYNEQF | TRBJ2-1 | TRBV24-1
ASSLVPRGLATVDEQF | TRBJ2-1 | TRBV7-2
ASSLPATYEQY | TRBJ2-7 | TRBV7-9
ASSSGGWSF | TRBJ1-1 | TRBV4-1
ASSIDVDLPGNTIY | TRBJ1-3 | TRBV19
ASSLSSSYNEQF | TRBJ2-1 | TRBV12-3/TRBV12-4
ASSFEGLGTQY | TRBJ2-5 | TRBV28
ASSFQDRLYNEQF | TRBJ2-1 | TRBV7-9
AWSVPGQGAVWDYEQY | TRBJ2-7 | TRBV30
ASSVGGDGTEAF | TRBJ1-1 | TRBV9
ASTQLPGGVYGYT | TRBJ1-2 | TRBV6-5
ASSFDVSGSYEEETQY | TRBJ2-5 | TRBV7-2
ASSLAGGTEQF | TRBJ2-1 | TRBV7-6
ASSNPGAPPGELF | TRBJ2-2 | TRBV13
AEKTKTGGTEAF | TRBJ1-1 | TRBV2
ASSSLPWGVNVLT | TRBJ2-6 | TRBV11-2
ASSRSGELF | TRBJ2-2 | TRBV5-4
ASSDIGTGYYGYT | TRBJ1-2 | TRBV6-1
ASSSTLSESYYNEQF | TRBJ2-1 | TRBV7-9
SAEGPGIHEQY | TRBJ2-7 | TRBV29-1
AWGRAGEQY | TRBJ2-7 | TRBV30
ASKAGYSSTNEKLF | TRBJ1-4 | TRBV19
SAQPRFSGANVLT | TRBJ2-6 | TRBV20-1
ASSTWSGGAQY | TRBJ2-3 | TRBV19
ASSHPGTGGPDQPQH | TRBJ1-5 | TRBV4-1
ASSPAEAGEAGELF | TRBJ2-2 | TRBV4-1
ASSLVGQGHTEAF | TRBJ1-1 | TRBV13
SAPISGTGDGYT | TRBJ1-2 | TRBV20-1
ASGRRNSDEQF | TRBJ2-1 | TRBV12-5
ASSLRASYEQY | TRBJ2-7 | TRBV27
ASSVPGHNTGELF | TRBJ2-2 | TRBV5-5
AWSVLVGFGREKLF | TRBJ1-4 | TRBV30
ASSFVEAGAWAQY | TRBJ2-5 | TRBV5-6
ATSREVGGTEAF | TRBJ1-1 | TRBV15